This T cell receptor (beta chain) was captured in a study of cytomegalovirus exposure and HLA in healthy donors. Amplification used 60 Vbeta primers and 13 Jbeta primers. Assay: immunoSEQ multiplex PCR; the TCRdb copy retains only in-frame clones and omits some. The table records tens of thousands of clones, roughly two thirds of them present only once. A word on this clone: The antigen remains unidentified.

Overall study results and limits: One cluster of highly shared sequence variants probably arose as a sequencing artifact. Further analysis was carried out later, and it showed several of the most significant clusters appearing linked to common viral pathogens.

Sequenced: PBMCs. This receptor was identified in a middle-aged man in good health and CMV-seronegative.

CDR3 amino acids: CASQQADTQYF. CDR3 nucleotide sequence: TGTGCCAGCCAGCAGGCAGATACGCAGTATTTT. This sequence joins TRBV7-9 and TRBJ2-3; D unclear. The CDR3 is made up of 11 amino acids. Trimming cost V 8 bases and J 4 bases, with 7 bases left between them. Germline CDR1 and CDR2: SEHNR and FQNEAQ (reference sequence).